The source of this TCR beta chain is a study of blood T cell repertoires in COVID-19. As for the study in general: T cells, B-cell-depleted T cells, or PBMCs supplied cDNA or gDNA.

Original methodology: Scientists estimated how many nucleated cells there were by amplifying reference gene primers. The method was immunoSEQ multiplex PCR; TCRdb's version includes in-frame clones alone and lacks a portion of them. V and J calls and clone size follow that table, whereas D and trimming were derived from the DNA. This sample has 90,000 to 130,000 clones, with approximately 80% found just once. Germline values: CDR1 SNHLY, CDR2 FYNNEI. V shed 6 bases and J 7 bases; nucleotides not matched to a gene: 15. The CDR3 is 18 residues long. V is TRBV2 and J is TRBJ2-4, with 13 nucleotides matching TRBD2. The receptor comes from a woman between 65 and 79 years old with acute or convalescent COVID-19. The material sequenced was peripheral blood. This CDR3 is CASRGQGKLAGGPNIQYF. The CDR3 bases are TGTGCCAGCAGGGGACAGGGGAAACTAGCGGGGGGGCCGAACATTCAGTACTTC.